This T cell receptor (beta chain) was documented in a study of blood T cell repertoires in COVID-19 (dated by TCRdb to between 2020 and 2021). With respect to the entire study: Samples covering the acute and convalescent phases of COVID-19 were provided by collaborators in the United States, Italy and Spain. HLA class I and class II types, where available, came from metadata supplied by the sample provider rather than from assay-based typing. The prospective study material was composed of cDNA or gDNA derived from T cells, B-cell-depleted T cells, or PBMCs. The samples were drawn from the first 160 participants of the ongoing ImmuneRACE study and from more than 1,000 subjects provided by 6 global collaborators. The dataset comprised deeply sampled blood TCRbeta repertoires from subjects exposed to, actively infected with, or recovered from COVID-19. Nearly every sample came with metadata listing a de-identified subject ID, COVID-19 status, age in years and sex. The repertoires were made available in a free public database intended to serve as a resource for research on the immune response to SARS-CoV-2. The paper's findings and limits, for the study overall: How much clinical and demographic metadata was included differed by source and by participant, and the metadata was provided uncurated.

Collaborating institutions collected whole blood in K2EDTA tubes following their own protocols. For TCRbeta analysis, collaborators shipped samples as frozen whole blood, isolated PBMCs, or DNA extracted from either of those sample types. TCRbeta CDR3 regions were amplified from genomic DNA by means of the immunoSEQ Assay, a bias-controlled multiplex PCR. The paper's data handling went like this. The number of nucleated cells in each sample was estimated from the amplification of reference gene primers within the assay. To quantify the absolute abundance of each unique TCRbeta CDR3 rearrangement, sequence reads were collapsed and filtered. For each sample, productive Simpson clonality was calculated as the square root of Simpson's diversity index over productive rearrangements. As stored in TCRdb, this immuneACCESS dataset retains in-frame rearrangements with V and J assigned. A fraction of the clones does not appear; measured against another copy, unresolved V genes explain less than half of the discrepancy, and the remainder lacks a known reason. V and J calls and clone size are copied from that table; D and trimming were computed from the DNA. For this sample there are around 150,000 clones; 65% to 80% appear just once. The ten largest clones capture roughly 4.3% of the sample.

Note on this clone: Its antigen is not yet known. Qualities for individual bases were not recorded, and no much larger clone is one base off.

From the cysteine through the phenylalanine, the CDR3 covers 12 amino acids. Solely the CDR3 DNA is kept, with 36 bases framed from the first base. Trimming at the junction amounts to 6 bases on V and 5 bases on J, and the germline ends lie 10 bases apart. This receptor was obtained from a man aged 55 to 70 with acute or convalescent COVID-19. This sequence uses TRBV12-3 or TRBV12-4 and TRBJ1-2; too little of a D gene remains to name it. The sequenced sample was peripheral blood. The nucleotide sequence reads as follows: TGTGCCAGCAGCTCCAACACATATGGCTACACCTTC. The translation is CASSSNTYGYTF.